The rows below give T cell receptor beta chains drawn from one sample of a study of radiation and T cells in renal cell carcinoma. Only in-frame clones appear in the TCRdb table, and some are missing; sequencing was by immunoSEQ multiplex PCR. The table lists some 76,000 clones, around 76% of them singletons. This specimen consisted of blood, obtained from a patient whose treatment included radiotherapy and nephrectomy. The source of these receptors is a man in his 60s with renal cell carcinoma. The CDR3 runs from the conserved cysteine through the conserved F or W. The D gene is left open where the match is weak. Clone size is shown for a subset of rows, as once, few, many or a class of expanded clone.

CDR3 | DNA | J | size | D | V
CASSRPGTGYSNF | TGTGCCAGCAGTCGTCCCGGGACAGGGTATAGCAACTTT | TRBJ1-1 | NA | TRBD1 | TRBV6-5
CASTYPRISHEQYF | TGTGCCAGCACCTACCCCCGGATCAGCCACGAGCAGTACTTC | TRBJ2-7 | NA | NA | TRBV28
CASSARLAGGYNEQFF | TGTGCCAGCAGTGCGAGACTAGCGGGAGGGTACAATGAGCAGTTCTTC | TRBJ2-1 | NA | TRBD2 | TRBV6-1
CASSVGTANAEAFF | TGTGCCAGCAGTGTTGGAACAGCGAACGCTGAAGCTTTCTTT | TRBJ1-1 | NA | NA | TRBV2
CASSQTGIQGQFF | TGTGCCAGCTCACAAACAGGGATCCAGGGGCAGTTCTTC | TRBJ2-1 | NA | NA | TRBV18
CASGLGANYGYTF | TGTGCCAGCGGCCTTGGAGCTAACTATGGCTACACCTTC | TRBJ1-2 | NA | NA | TRBV7-2
CASSLGLFPGDNEQFF | TGCGCCAGCAGCTTGGGCTTGTTTCCAGGGGACAATGAGCAGTTCTTC | TRBJ2-1 | NA | NA | TRBV5-1
CASSPDADWGETQYF | TGTGCCAGCAGTCCTGATGCGGACTGGGGAGAGACCCAGTACTTC | TRBJ2-5 | once | NA | TRBV27
CASSLSQGEGETQYF | TGTGCCAGCAGCTTATCCCAGGGAGAAGGGGAGACCCAGTACTTC | TRBJ2-5 | NA | NA | TRBV7-6
CASRTVNTEAFF | TGTGCCAGCAGGACAGTCAACACTGAAGCTTTCTTT | TRBJ1-1 | NA | NA | TRBV25-1
CASGPGTGRYEQYF | TGTGCTAGTGGTCCCGGGACAGGCAGATACGAGCAGTACTTC | TRBJ2-7 | NA | TRBD1 | TRBV12-5
CASEGGSSYEQYF | TGTGCCAGCGAGGGGGGCAGCTCCTACGAGCAGTACTTC | TRBJ2-7 | NA | NA | TRBV7-2
CASSIDRTGSSNEQFF | TGTGCCAGTAGTATAGATCGGACAGGGTCATCCAATGAGCAGTTCTTC | TRBJ2-1 | NA | TRBD1 | TRBV19
CASSLGGTIYF | TGTGCCAGCAGTTTAGGAGGGACCATATATTTT | TRBJ1-3 | NA | NA | TRBV28
CASNFPGGADGYTF | TGTGCCAGCAACTTTCCAGGGGGCGCGGATGGCTACACCTTC | TRBJ1-2 | NA | TRBD1 | TRBV28
CASSLQLTSSTDTQYF | TGTGCCAGCAGCCTCCAACTTACCTCTAGCACAGATACGCAGTATTTT | TRBJ2-3 | NA | NA | TRBV7-2
CASSFFTDRLETQYF | TGTGCCAGCAGCTTCTTTACGGACAGACTAGAGACCCAGTACTTC | TRBJ2-5 | few | NA | TRBV13
CASSESPENTEAFF | TGTGCCAGCAGTGAATCGCCAGAGAACACTGAAGCTTTCTTT | TRBJ1-1 | once | NA | TRBV7-3
CASSSPPVNEQFF | TGTGCCAGCAGCTCCCCCCCGGTCAATGAGCAGTTCTTC | TRBJ2-1 | NA | NA | TRBV7-8
CASSIGDHQETQYF | TGTGCCAGTAGTATCGGGGATCACCAAGAGACCCAGTACTTC | TRBJ2-5 | NA | NA | TRBV19
CASSQDKGTEAFF | TGCGCCAGCAGCCAAGATAAGGGCACTGAAGCTTTCTTT | TRBJ1-1 | once | NA | TRBV4-1
CASSLEGLAGAGEQFF | TGTGCCAGCAGCTTAGAGGGACTAGCGGGAGCAGGTGAGCAGTTCTTC | TRBJ2-1 | once | TRBD2 | TRBV7-9
CASSPSPGRDYGYTF | TGTGCCAGCTCACCAAGCCCAGGGAGGGACTATGGCTACACCTTC | TRBJ1-2 | once | NA | TRBV18
CASSPDPESQPQHF | TGTGCCAGCTCGCCCGACCCGGAGTCACAGCCCCAGCATTTT | TRBJ1-5 | NA | NA | TRBV18
CASSFGQGGFYEQYF | TGTGCCAGCAGTTTCGGGCAGGGGGGTTTCTACGAGCAGTACTTC | TRBJ2-7 | NA | NA | TRBV27
CASSLDGRDTGELFF | TGTGCCAGCAGCCTGGACGGTCGTGACACCGGGGAGCTGTTTTTT | TRBJ2-2 | NA | NA | TRBV4-2
CASSARQGNTGELFF | TGTGCCAGCAGCGCCCGACAGGGGAACACCGGGGAGCTGTTTTTT | TRBJ2-2 | NA | TRBD1 | TRBV11-3
CASSLAGANTEAFF | TGCGCCAGCAGCTTGGCCGGGGCGAACACTGAAGCTTTCTTT | TRBJ1-1 | few | NA | TRBV5-1
CASSTSRGVGTEAFF | TGTGCCAGCAGCACCAGCAGAGGGGTGGGTACTGAAGCTTTCTTT | TRBJ1-1 | NA | NA | TRBV7-9
CAWSRGGGQPQHF | TGTGCCTGGAGCCGGGGGGGAGGTCAGCCCCAGCATTTT | TRBJ1-5 | once | NA | TRBV30
CASSVPGTTDRETQYF | TGCGCCAGCAGCGTGCCCGGGACCACGGACCGAGAGACCCAGTACTTC | TRBJ2-5 | few | NA | TRBV5-1
CASSTGLRNTGELFF | TGTGCCAGCAGCACGGGGCTGCGGAACACCGGGGAGCTGTTTTTT | TRBJ2-2 | NA | NA | TRBV5-8
CASSQDKTSDHGELFF | TGCGCCAGCAGCCAAGATAAAACTAGCGATCACGGGGAGCTGTTTTTT | TRBJ2-2 | NA | TRBD2 | TRBV4-3
CASSLTDRGETQYF | TGCGCCAGCAGCTTAACGGACAGGGGGGAGACCCAGTACTTC | TRBJ2-5 | NA | TRBD1 | TRBV5-1
CASSSTGLTGELFF | TGTGCCAGCAGTTCAACAGGGCTCACCGGGGAGCTGTTTTTT | TRBJ2-2 | NA | NA | TRBV27
CASSSRNTYNEQFF | TGTGCCAGCAGCTCTCGGAACACCTACAATGAGCAGTTCTTC | TRBJ2-1 | NA | NA | TRBV7-9
CASSLEWNRGGEAFF | TGTGCCAGCAGCTTAGAGTGGAACAGGGGGGGAGAAGCTTTCTTT | TRBJ1-1 | NA | TRBD1 | TRBV7-9
CASSLDRGDEKLFF | TGTGCCAGCAGCCTGGACAGGGGGGATGAAAAACTGTTTTTT | TRBJ1-4 | NA | TRBD1 | TRBV4-2